This T cell receptor beta chain stems from a study of healthy donors' naive CD4 and CD8 T cells. The CDR3 extends over 16 amino acids. Per germline, CDR1 SGHRS and CDR2 YFSETQ. With 3 bases clipped from V and 4 bases from J, the junction kept 7 bases outside the gene matches. A linear amplification protocol produced the TCR libraries from roughly 480 ng of total RNA. TCRdb independently ran MiXCR on the reads; one entry per CDR3 protein. The table shows some 190,000 distinct CDR3 sequences, with around three quarters occurring only once. The receptor was isolated from a pool of human donors in good health; the sample pools cells from several healthy donors. The chain recombines TRBV5-1 with TRBJ2-7, with 13 nucleotides matching TRBD2. The sample was naive CD4+ and CD8+ T cells sorted from blood, pooled from several donors. The CDR3, as DNA: TGCGCCAGCAGCTATTGGGGGACTAGCGGGATATACGAGCAGTACTTC. This sequence encodes CASSYWGTSGIYEQYF.